The 3 T cell receptor beta chains below come from one sample, sequenced in a study of spatial heterogeneity in lung cancer. From the 5' RACE reads, TCRdb called clonotypes with MiXCR, one entry per CDR3 protein. The sample lists 48,000 or so distinct CDR3 sequences; about 5.8% were seen once. Documented time point: sample taken at primary tumor resection. TCRs were sequenced from unsorted whole RNA of tumor, nontumor lung or PBMC. The specimen was PBMCs, collected at surgery. These receptors all stem from a male donor with early-stage non-small cell lung cancer.

This clonotype was seen ten or more times. The chain joins TRBV5-1 to TRBJ2-3; 7 positions agree with TRBD2. There are 14 residues in the CDR3. Trimming removed 5 bases from V and 3 bases from J; junction bases left unmatched: 6. Germline lookup yields CDR1 SGHRS and CDR2 YFSETQ. Written as DNA, the CDR3 is TGCGCCAGCAGATCGGCTAGCGGTACAGATACGCAGTATTTT. It specifies CASRSASGTDTQYF.

This clonotype was observed at least ten times. This chain connects TRBV20-1 to TRBJ2-3; 12 positions match TRBD2. The CDR3 consists of 17 residues. Germline lookup yields CDR1 DFQATT and CDR2 SNEGSKA (reference sequence). The V and J ends lost 3 bases and 4 bases, in that order; junction bases with no gene match: 11. DNA of the CDR3: TGCAGTGCTAGGGATCATCTACTAGCGGGAGGCTCAGATACGCAGTATTTT. It specifies CSARDHLLAGGSDTQYF.

This clonotype came up many times. The chain has TRBV7-9 and TRBJ2-3, with D unresolved. This CDR3 comprises 14 residues. With 3 bases removed from V and 1 base from J, the gap between germline ends came to 8 bases. Germline-derived CDR1 and CDR2 are SEHNR and FQNEAQ (reference sequence). The CDR3 sequence: CASSLGRGTDTQYF. The CDR3 DNA reads as TGTGCCAGCAGCTTGGGTAGGGGCACAGATACGCAGTATTTT.